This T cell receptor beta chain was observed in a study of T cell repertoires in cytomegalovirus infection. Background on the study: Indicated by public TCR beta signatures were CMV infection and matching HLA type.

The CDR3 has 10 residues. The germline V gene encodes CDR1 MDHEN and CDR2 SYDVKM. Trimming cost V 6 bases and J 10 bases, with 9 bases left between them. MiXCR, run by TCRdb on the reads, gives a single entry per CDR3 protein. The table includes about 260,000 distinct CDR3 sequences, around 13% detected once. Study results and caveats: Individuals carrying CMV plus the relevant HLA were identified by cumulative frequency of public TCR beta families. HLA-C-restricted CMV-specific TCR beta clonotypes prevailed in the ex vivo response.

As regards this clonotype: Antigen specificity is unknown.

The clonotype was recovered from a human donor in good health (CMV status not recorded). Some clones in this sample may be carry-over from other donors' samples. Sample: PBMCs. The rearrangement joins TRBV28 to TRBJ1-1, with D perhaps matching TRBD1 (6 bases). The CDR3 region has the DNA TGTGCCAGCAGGAGGGGGGCAGCTTTCTTT. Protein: CASRRGAAFF.